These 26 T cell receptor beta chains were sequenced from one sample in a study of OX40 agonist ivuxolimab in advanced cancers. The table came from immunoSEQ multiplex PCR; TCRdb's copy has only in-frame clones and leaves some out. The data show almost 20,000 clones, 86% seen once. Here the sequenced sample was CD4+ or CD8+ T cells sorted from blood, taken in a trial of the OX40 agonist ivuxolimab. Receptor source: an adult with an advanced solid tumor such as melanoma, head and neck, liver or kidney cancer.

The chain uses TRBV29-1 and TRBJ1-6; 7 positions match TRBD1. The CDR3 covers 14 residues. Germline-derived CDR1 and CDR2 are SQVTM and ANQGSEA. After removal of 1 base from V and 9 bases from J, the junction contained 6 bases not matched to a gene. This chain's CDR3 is CSVEGQGGISPLHF. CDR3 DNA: TGCAGCGTTGAAGGTCAGGGGGGAATTTCACCCCTCCACTTT.

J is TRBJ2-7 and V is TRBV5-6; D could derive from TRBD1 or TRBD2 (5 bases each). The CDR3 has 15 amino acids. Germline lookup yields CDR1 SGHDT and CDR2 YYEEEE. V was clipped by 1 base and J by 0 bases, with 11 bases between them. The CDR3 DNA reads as TGTGCCAGCAGCTTGAACCCAGGGAGCTCCTACGAGCAGTACTTC. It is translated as CASSLNPGSSYEQYF.

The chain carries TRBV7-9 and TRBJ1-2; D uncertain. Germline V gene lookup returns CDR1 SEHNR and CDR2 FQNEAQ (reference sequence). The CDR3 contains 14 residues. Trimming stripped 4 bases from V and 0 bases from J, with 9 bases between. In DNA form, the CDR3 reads TGTGCCAGCAGCTCCCAAAGAGCTAACTATGGCTACACCTTC. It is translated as CASSSQRANYGYTF.

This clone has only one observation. This chain's CDR3 is CASSLSGASEAFF. The CDR3 DNA follows: TGCGCCAGCAGCCTCTCAGGTGCATCTGAAGCTTTCTTT. The rearrangement uses TRBV10-1 and TRBJ1-1; D unclear. The ends were cut back, 6 bases at V and 6 bases at J, with 14 bases in the middle. CDR3 length: 13 residues. CDR1 and CDR2 from the germline V gene are WNHNN and SYGVQD (reference sequence).

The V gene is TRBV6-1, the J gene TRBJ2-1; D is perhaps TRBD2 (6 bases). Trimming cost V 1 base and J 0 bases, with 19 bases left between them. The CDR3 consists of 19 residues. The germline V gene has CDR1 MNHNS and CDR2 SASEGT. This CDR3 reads CASSEGGLKIMSSYNEQFF. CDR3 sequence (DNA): TGTGCCAGCAGTGAAGGGGGACTGAAGATAATGAGCTCCTACAATGAGCAGTTCTTC.

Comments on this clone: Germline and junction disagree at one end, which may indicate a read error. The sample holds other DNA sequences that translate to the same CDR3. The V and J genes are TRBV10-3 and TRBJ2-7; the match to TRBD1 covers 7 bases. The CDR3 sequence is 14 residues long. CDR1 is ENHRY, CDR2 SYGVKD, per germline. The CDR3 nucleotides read TGTGCCATCGGAGGACGACAGGGAACCTACGAACAGTACTTC. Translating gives CAIGGRQGTYEQYF.

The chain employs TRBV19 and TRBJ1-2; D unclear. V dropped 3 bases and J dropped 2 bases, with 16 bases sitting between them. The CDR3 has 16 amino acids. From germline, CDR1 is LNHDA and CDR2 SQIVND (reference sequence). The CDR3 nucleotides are TGTGCCAGTAGTATTTCCGTCCCGAACGCAAACTATGGCTACACCTTC. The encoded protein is CASSISVPNANYGYTF.

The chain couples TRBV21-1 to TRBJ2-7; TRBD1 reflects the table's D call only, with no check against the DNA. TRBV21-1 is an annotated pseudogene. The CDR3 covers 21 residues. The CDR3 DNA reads TGTGCCAGCAGCCGGCCGAGGGGGGCAGGGGGCCATCTACCAACGACGGGCGAGCAGTACTTC. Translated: CASSRPRGAGGHLPTTGEQYF.

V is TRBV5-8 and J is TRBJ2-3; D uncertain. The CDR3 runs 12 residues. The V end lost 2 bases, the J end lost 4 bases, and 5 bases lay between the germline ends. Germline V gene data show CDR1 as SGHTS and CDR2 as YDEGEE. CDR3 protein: CASSLVPDTQYF. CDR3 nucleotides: TGTGCCAGCAGCTTAGTCCCAGATACGCAGTATTTT.

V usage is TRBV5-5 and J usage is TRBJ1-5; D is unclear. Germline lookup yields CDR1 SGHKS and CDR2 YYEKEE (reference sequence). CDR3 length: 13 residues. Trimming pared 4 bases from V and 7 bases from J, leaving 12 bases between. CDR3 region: CASSPRVYQPQHF. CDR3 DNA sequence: TGTGCCAGCAGCCCCCGGGTTTACCAGCCCCAGCATTTT.

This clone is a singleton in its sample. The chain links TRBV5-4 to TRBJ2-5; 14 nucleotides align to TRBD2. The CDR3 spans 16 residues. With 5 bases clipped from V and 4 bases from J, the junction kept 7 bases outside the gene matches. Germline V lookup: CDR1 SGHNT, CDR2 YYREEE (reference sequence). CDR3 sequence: CASSPGTSGGGETQYF. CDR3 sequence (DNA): TGTGCCAGCAGTCCCGGGACTAGCGGGGGAGGAGAGACCCAGTACTTC.

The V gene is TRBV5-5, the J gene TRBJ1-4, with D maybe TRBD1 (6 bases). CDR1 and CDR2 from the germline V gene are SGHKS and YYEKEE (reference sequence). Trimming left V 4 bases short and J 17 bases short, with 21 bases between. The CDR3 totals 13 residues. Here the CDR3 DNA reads TGTGCCAGCAGCGAAACACAGGGTAGGGGTGGATTTTTT. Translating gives CASSETQGRGGFF.

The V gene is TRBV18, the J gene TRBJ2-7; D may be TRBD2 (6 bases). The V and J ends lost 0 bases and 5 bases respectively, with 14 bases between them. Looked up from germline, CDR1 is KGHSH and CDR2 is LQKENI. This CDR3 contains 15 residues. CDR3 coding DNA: TGTGCCAGCTCACCACCATCCCGGGAGTCCCACGAGCAGTACTTC. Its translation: CASSPPSRESHEQYF. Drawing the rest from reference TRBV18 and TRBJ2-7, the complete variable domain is NAGVMQNPRHLVRRRGQEARLRCSPMKGHSHVYWYRQLPEEGLKFMVYLQKENIIDESGMPKERFSAEFPKEGPSILRIQQVVRGDSAAYFCASSPPSRESHEQYFGPGTRLTVT.

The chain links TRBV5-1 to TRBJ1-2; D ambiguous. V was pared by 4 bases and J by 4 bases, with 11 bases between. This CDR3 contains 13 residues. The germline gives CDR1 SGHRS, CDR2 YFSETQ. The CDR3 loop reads CASSGEGGYGYTF. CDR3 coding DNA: TGCGCCAGCAGCGGTGAGGGCGGCTATGGCTACACCTTC. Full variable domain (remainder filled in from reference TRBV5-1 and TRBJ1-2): KAGVTQTPRYLIKTRGQQVTLSCSPISGHRSVSWYQQTPGQGLQFLFEYFSETQRNKGNFPGRFSGRQFSNSRSEMNVSTLELGDSALYLCASSGEGGYGYTFGSGTRLTVV.

The CDR3, as DNA: TGTGCCAGCAGTTACTCGGAGTGGGGCACTGAAGCTTTCTTT. Protein sequence: CASSYSEWGTEAFF. The V gene is TRBV6-5, the J gene TRBJ1-1, with D unclear. V dropped 0 bases and J dropped 4 bases, with 9 bases sitting between them. The CDR3 totals 14 residues. CDR1 and CDR2 from the germline V gene are MNHEY and SVGAGI.

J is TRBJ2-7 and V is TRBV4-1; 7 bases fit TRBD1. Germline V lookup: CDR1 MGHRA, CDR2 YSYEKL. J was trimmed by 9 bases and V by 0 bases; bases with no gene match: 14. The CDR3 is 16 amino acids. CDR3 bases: TGCGCCAGCAGCCAAGAGGGTCAGGGGGTCTTTAGGGTGCAGTACTTC. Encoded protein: CASSQEGQGVFRVQYF.

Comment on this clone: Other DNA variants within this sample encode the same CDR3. This CDR3 reads CASSVGAGEETQYF. DNA for the CDR3: TGTGCCAGCAGCGTAGGGGCGGGGGAGGAGACCCAGTACTTC. The chain combines TRBV9 with TRBJ2-5; 7 bases match TRBD2. V gave up 0 bases and J gave up 5 bases; unmatched junction bases: 4. The CDR3 runs 14 residues. Germline CDR1 and CDR2: SGDLS and YYNGEE.

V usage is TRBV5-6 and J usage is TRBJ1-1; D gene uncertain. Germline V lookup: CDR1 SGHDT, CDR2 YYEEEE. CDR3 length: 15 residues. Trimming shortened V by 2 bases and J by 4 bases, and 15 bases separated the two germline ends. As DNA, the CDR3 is TGTGCCAGCAGCTTTATTGAGGTGAAGAGCACTGAAGCTTTCTTT. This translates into CASSFIEVKSTEAFF.

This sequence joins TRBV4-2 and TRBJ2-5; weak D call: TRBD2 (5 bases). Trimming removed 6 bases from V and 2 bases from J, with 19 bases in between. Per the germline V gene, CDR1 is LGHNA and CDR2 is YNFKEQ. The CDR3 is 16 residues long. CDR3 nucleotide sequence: TGTGCCAGCAGGGATTGGGGTAACAGCGGACAAGAGACCCAGTACTTC. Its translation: CASRDWGNSGQETQYF.

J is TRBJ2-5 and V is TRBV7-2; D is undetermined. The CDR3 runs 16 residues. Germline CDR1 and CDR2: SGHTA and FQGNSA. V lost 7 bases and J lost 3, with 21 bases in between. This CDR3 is CASTDAEFIEKETQYF. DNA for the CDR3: TGTGCCAGCACAGACGCCGAATTCATCGAGAAAGAGACCCAGTACTTC.

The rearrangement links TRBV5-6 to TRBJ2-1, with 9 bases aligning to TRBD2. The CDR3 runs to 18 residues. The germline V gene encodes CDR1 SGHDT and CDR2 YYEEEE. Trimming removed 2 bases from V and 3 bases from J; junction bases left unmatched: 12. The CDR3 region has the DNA TGTGCCAGCAGCTTAAAAGGGTTCAGCGGGGGGTTCTACAATGAGCAGTTCTTC. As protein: CASSLKGFSGGFYNEQFF.

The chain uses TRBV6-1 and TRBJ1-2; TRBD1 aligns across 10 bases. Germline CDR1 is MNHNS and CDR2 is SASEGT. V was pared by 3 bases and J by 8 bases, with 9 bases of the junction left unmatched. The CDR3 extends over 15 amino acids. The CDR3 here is CASSDRTGGASGYTF. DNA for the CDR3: TGTGCCAGCAGTGACCGGACAGGGGGGGCCTCGGGCTACACCTTC.

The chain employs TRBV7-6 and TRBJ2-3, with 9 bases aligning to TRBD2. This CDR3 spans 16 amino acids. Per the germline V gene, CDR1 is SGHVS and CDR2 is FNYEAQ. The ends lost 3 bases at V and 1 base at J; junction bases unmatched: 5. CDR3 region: CASSLLAGTGTDTQYF. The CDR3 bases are TGTGCCAGCAGCTTGCTAGCGGGAACGGGCACAGATACGCAGTATTTT.

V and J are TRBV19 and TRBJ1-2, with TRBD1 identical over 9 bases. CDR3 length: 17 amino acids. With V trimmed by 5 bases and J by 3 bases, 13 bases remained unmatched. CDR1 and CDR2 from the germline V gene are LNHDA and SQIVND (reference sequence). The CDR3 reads CASSAPRGQGWDYGYTF. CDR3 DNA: TGTGCCAGTAGTGCCCCCCGGGGACAGGGCTGGGACTATGGCTACACCTTC. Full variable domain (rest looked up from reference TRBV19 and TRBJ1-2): DGGITQSPKYLFRKEGQNVTLSCEQNLNHDAMYWYRQDPGQGLRLIYYSQIVNDFQKGDIAEGYSVSREKKESFPLTVTSAQKNPTAFYLCASSAPRGQGWDYGYTFGSGTRLTVV.

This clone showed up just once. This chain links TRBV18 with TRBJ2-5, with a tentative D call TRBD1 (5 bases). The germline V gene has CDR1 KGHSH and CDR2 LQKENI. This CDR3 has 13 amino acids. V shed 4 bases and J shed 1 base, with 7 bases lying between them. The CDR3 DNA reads TGTGCCAGCTCACAGGGGCTCCAAGAGACCCAGTACTTC. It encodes CASSQGLQETQYF.

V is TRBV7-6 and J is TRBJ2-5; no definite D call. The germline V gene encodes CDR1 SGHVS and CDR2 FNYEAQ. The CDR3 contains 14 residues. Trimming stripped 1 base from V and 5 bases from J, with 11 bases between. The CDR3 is CASSLGPRWETQYF. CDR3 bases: TGTGCCAGCAGCTTAGGCCCTAGATGGGAGACCCAGTACTTC.